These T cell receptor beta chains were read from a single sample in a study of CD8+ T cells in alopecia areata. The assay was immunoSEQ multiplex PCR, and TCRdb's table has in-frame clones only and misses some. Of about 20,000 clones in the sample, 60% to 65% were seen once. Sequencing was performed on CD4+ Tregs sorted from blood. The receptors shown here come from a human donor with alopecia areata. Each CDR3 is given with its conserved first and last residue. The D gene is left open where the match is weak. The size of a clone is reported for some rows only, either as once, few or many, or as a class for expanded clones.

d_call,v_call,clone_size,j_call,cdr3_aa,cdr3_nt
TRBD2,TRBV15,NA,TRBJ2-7,CATSTRVGLAGGHEQYF,TGTGCCACCAGCACGCGTGTCGGACTAGCGGGGGGTCACGAGCAGTACTTC
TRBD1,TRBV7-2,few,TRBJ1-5,CASSSQGADQPQHF,TGTGCCAGCAGCTCACAGGGGGCCGATCAGCCCCAGCATTTT
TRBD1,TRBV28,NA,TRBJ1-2,CASSRTGVNYGYTF,TGTGCCAGCAGTAGGACAGGGGTTAACTATGGCTACACCTTC
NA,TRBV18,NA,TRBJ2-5,CASRGLTETQYF,TGTGCCAGCAGGGGTTTGACAGAGACCCAGTACTTC
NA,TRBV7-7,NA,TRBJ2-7,CASSLVGGGEQYF,TGTGCCAGCAGCTTAGTAGGTGGGGGCGAGCAGTACTTC
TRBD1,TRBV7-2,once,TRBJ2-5,CASSPGQGGLKTQYF,TGTGCCAGCAGCCCGGGACAGGGAGGACTGAAGACCCAGTACTTC
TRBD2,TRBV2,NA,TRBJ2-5,CASSAGTSGRAETQYF,TGTGCCAGCAGCGCCGGGACTAGCGGGAGGGCCGAGACCCAGTACTTC
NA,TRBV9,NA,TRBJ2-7,CASSADPSKVSYEQYF,TGTGCCAGCAGCGCCGACCCCTCAAAGGTCTCCTACGAGCAGTACTTC
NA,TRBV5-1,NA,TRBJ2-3,CASSLVGRTDTQYF,TGCGCCAGCAGCTTGGTCGGGCGCACAGATACGCAGTATTTT
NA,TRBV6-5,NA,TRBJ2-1,CASSYSPNSYNEQFF,TGTGCCAGCAGTTACTCGCCTAACTCCTACAATGAGCAGTTCTTC
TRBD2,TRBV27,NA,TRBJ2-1,CASSPLGGGNRNEQFF,TGTGCCAGCAGTCCACTCGGGGGGGGAAATAGGAATGAGCAGTTCTTC
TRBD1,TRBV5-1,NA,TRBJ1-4,CASSQGQGAPNEKLFF,TGCGCCAGCAGCCAGGGACAGGGTGCCCCTAATGAAAAACTGTTTTTT
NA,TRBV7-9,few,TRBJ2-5,CASSLRGARQETQYF,TGTGCCAGCAGCTTAAGGGGGGCTCGGCAAGAGACCCAGTACTTC
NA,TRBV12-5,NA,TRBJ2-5,CASGLLGETQYF,TGTGCTAGTGGTTTGCTAGGGGAGACCCAGTACTTC
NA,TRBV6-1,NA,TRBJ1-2,CASSELAGIDGYTF,TGTGCCAGCAGTGAGTTAGCAGGGATTGACGGCTACACCTTC
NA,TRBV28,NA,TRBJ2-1,CASSYGVNEQFF,TGTGCCAGCAGTTATGGTGTCAATGAGCAGTTCTTC
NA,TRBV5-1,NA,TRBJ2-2,CASSSNTGELFF,TGCGCCAGCAGCTCGAACACCGGGGAGCTGTTTTTT
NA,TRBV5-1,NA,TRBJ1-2,CASSQHRVADYGYTF,TGCGCCAGCAGCCAACACCGGGTCGCAGACTATGGCTACACCTTC
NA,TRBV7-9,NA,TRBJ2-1,CASSLGRLGGTYNEQFF,TGTGCCAGCAGCTTAGGGCGACTAGGGGGCACCTACAATGAGCAGTTCTTC
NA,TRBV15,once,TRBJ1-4,CATSRAGSGEKLFF,TGTGCCACCAGCAGAGCCGGCAGCGGGGAAAAACTGTTTTTT
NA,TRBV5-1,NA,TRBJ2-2,CASSLAGGYTGELFF,TGCGCCAGCAGCTTGGCCGGGGGATACACCGGGGAGCTGTTTTTT
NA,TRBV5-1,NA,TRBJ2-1,CASSLDNEQFF,TGCGCCAGCAGCCTGGACAATGAGCAGTTCTTC
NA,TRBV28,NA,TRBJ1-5,CASRWGIGNSNQPQHF,TGTGCCAGCAGGTGGGGGATCGGGAATAGCAATCAGCCCCAGCATTTT
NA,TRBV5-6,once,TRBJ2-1,CASTLSRDRPLDEQFF,TGTGCCAGCACCCTGAGTCGGGACCGACCTCTAGATGAGCAGTTCTTC
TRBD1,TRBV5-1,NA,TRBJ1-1,CASSLASGQGALVGAFF,TGCGCCAGCAGCCTCGCCTCGGGACAGGGGGCCCTTGTCGGAGCTTTCTTT
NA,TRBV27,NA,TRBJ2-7,CASRDGHEQYF,TGTGCCAGCAGGGACGGGCACGAGCAGTACTTC
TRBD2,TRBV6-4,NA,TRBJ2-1,CASSVSLTSEQFF,TGTGCCAGCAGTGTCTCCCTGACTAGCGAGCAGTTCTTC
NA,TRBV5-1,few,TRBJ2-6,CASSSGDSGANVLTF,TGCGCCAGCAGCTCGGGGGACTCTGGGGCCAACGTCCTGACTTTC
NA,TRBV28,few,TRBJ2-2,CASIHLGWSGELFF,TGTGCCAGCATCCACCTAGGGTGGTCCGGGGAGCTGTTTTTT
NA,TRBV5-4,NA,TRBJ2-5,CASSLEGSRGTQYF,TGTGCCAGCAGTCTGGAGGGCTCCCGGGGGACCCAGTACTTC
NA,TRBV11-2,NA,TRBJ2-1,CASSGKLQTAYNEQFF,TGTGCCAGCAGCGGAAAACTACAAACCGCATACAATGAGCAGTTCTTC
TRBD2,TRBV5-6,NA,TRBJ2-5,CASSFKAWGGETQYF,TGTGCCAGCAGCTTTAAGGCCTGGGGGGGAGAGACCCAGTACTTC
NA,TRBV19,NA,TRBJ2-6,CASSRLSAISGANVLTF,TGTGCCAGTAGCCGACTTAGCGCGATCTCTGGGGCCAACGTCCTGACTTTC
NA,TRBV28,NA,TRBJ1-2,CASNPEEGRGGYTF,TGTGCCAGCAACCCTGAGGAGGGGAGGGGTGGCTACACCTTC
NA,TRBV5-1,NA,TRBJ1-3,CASSWGGYLSSGNTIYF,TGCGCCAGCAGCTGGGGTGGGTACCTCTCCTCTGGAAACACCATATATTTT
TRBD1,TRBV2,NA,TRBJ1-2,CASMTGAGGYTF,TGTGCCAGCATGACAGGGGCGGGTGGCTACACCTTC
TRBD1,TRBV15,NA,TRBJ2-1,CATSRSTGGREQFF,TGTGCCACCAGCAGATCGACAGGGGGACGAGAGCAGTTCTTC
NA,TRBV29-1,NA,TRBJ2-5,CSVESQWGRTQYF,TGCAGCGTTGAGTCTCAGTGGGGGAGGACCCAGTACTTC
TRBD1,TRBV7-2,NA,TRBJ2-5,CASSLRGTGLETQYF,TGTGCCAGCAGCTTAAGAGGGACAGGGTTAGAGACCCAGTACTTC
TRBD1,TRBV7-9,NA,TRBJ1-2,CASSSTGFGYTF,TGTGCCAGCAGCTCGACAGGGTTTGGCTACACCTTC
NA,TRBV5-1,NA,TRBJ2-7,CASSLTDSYEQYF,TGCGCCAGCAGCTTAACGGACTCCTACGAGCAGTACTTC
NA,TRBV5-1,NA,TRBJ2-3,CASSSLRGGRTDTQYF,TGCGCCAGCAGTTCCCTTCGAGGGGGGCGGACAGATACGCAGTATTTT
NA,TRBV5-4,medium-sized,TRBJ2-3,CASSRPDKGDTQYF,TGTGCCAGCAGCCGACCGGACAAGGGGGATACGCAGTATTTT
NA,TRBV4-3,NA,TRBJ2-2,CASSQVDMGLVTGELFF,TGCGCCAGCAGCCAAGTGGATATGGGCCTCGTCACCGGGGAGCTGTTTTTT
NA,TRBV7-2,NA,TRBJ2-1,CASSLGQLVSYNEQFF,TGTGCCAGCAGCTTAGGGCAGCTGGTGTCCTACAATGAGCAGTTCTTC
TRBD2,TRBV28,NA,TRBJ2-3,CASTPRPGREDSDTQYF,TGTGCCAGCACCCCCCGGCCGGGGCGGGAGGACTCAGATACGCAGTATTTT
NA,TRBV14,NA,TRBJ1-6,CASSPRHGGSPLHF,TGTGCCAGCAGCCCAAGGCACGGGGGTTCACCCCTCCACTTT
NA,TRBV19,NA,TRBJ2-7,CASSVGTLPYEQYF,TGTGCCAGTAGTGTCGGGACTCTTCCCTACGAGCAGTACTTC
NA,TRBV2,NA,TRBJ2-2,CASSLGRLNTGELFF,TGTGCCAGCAGTTTGGGCCGACTTAACACCGGGGAGCTGTTTTTT
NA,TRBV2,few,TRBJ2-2,CASSRHTGELFF,TGTGCCAGCAGCCGCCATACCGGGGAGCTGTTTTTT
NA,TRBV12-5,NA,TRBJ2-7,CASGWTAYGEQYF,TGTGCTAGTGGCTGGACAGCCTATGGCGAGCAGTACTTC
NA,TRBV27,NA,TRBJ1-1,CASRRGTEAFF,TGTGCCAGCAGGAGGGGAACTGAAGCTTTCTTT
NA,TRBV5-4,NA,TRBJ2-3,CASSPGALTDTQYF,TGTGCCAGCAGTCCCGGGGCCTTAACAGATACGCAGTATTTT
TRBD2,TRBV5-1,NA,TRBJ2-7,CASSREGYEQYF,TGCGCCAGCTCGAGGGAGGGCTACGAGCAGTACTTC
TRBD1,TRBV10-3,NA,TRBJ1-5,CAISPGTGDQPQHF,TGTGCCATCAGTCCCGGGACAGGTGATCAGCCCCAGCATTTT
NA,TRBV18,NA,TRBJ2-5,CASSPYRNTMSRETQYF,TGTGCCAGCTCACCCTACCGCAATACCATGTCCCGGGAGACCCAGTACTTC
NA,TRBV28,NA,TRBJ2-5,CASSESGYPTETQYF,TGTGCCAGCAGTGAAAGCGGGTATCCAACTGAGACCCAGTACTTC
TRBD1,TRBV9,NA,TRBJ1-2,CASSAGQGQGYGYTF,TGTGCCAGCAGCGCAGGGCAAGGACAGGGCTATGGCTACACCTTC